This T cell receptor (beta chain) emerged from a study of chemoradiotherapy in HPV16-positive cancers (dated by TCRdb to between 2021 and 2023). For the wider study: Candidate HPV-specific T-cell clones and common TCR motifs were defined by functional T-cell assays performed on cells from a couple of HPV16-positive patients. TCR repertoires from over 80 patients with HPV-related cancers were then used to track the candidate HPV-specific TCRs and motifs. Whether T-cell immunity against the HPV oncoproteins E6 and E7 changes during chemoradiotherapy and whether survival is affected by this immunity were examined in the study.

The library was built by means of the immunoSEQ multiplex PCR assay. The table comes from immuneACCESS by way of TCRdb, which keeps in-frame sequences with V and J called. Part of the clones is missing from these tables; in studies checked, under half for an unresolved V gene and the rest for unknown reasons. Here the sample has about 7,000 clones; about 75% occur a single time. The leading ten clones occupy 3.6% of the sample. Note on this clone: No antigen is known for it. Within one base of it there is no much larger clone, and no base qualities were kept.

The investigation overall reported the following: Expansion of candidate HPV-specific clones and E7-related TCR motifs was observed in the tumor microenvironment during treatment, whereas no such expansion was observed for non-HPV-specific T cells. Among HPV16-positive patients, expansion of HPV-responsive T cells during chemoradiotherapy was associated with better recurrence-free survival. The functional definition of HPV-specific T cells was derived from only two HPV16-positive patients, and the survival association was reported for HPV16-positive patients.

Repertoires were sampled multiple times during chemoradiotherapy, which allowed clonal expansion in the tumor microenvironment to be followed. This receptor was taken from a human donor with HPV-associated anogenital cancer. This material was acquired from a patient who underwent chemoradiotherapy.

The bases read TGCGCCAGCAGCTTGGTAGCGGGGACTAATGAAAAACTGTTTTTT. Translated, it gives CASSLVAGTNEKLFF. The sequence links TRBV5-1 to TRBJ1-4; the D gene lacks a confident call. V loses 0 bases of germline sequence and J loses 2 bases, and the interval between the two ends is 8 bases. Including cysteine and phenylalanine, the CDR3 has 15 amino acids. Left in the record is the CDR3 DNA by itself, 45 bases read in frame from the first base. Via the germline V gene, CDR1 is SGHRS and CDR2 YFSETQ.